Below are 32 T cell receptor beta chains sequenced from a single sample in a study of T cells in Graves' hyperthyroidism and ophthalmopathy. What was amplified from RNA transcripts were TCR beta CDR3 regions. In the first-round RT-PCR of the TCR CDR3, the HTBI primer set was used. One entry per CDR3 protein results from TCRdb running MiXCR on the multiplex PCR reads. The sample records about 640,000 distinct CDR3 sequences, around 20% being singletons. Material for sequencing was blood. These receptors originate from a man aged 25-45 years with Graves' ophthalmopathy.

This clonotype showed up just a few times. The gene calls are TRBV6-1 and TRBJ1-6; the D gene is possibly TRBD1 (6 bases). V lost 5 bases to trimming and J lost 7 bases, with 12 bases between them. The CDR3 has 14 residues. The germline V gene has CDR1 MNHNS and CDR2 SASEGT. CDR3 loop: CASSPMTGNSPLHF. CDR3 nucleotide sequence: TGTGCCAGCAGTCCTATGACAGGCAATTCACCCCTCCACTTT.

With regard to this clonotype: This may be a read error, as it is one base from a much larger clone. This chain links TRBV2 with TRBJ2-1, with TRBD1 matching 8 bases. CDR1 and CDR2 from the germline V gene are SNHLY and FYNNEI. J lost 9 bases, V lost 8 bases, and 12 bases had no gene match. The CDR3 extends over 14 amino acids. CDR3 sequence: CASVGGTGLFEQFF. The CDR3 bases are TGTGCCAGCGTTGGGGGGACAGGACTTTTTGAGCAGTTCTTC.

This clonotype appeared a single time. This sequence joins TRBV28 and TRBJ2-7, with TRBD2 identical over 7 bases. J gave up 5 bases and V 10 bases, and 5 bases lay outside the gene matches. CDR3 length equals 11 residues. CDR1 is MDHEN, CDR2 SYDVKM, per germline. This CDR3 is CATEGGNEQYF. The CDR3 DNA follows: TGTGCCACCGAGGGAGGGAACGAGCAGTACTTC.

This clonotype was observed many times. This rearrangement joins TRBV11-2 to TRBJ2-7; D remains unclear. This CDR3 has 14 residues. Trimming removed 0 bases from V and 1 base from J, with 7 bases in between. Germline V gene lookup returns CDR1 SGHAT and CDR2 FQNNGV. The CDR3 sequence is CASSLESVSYEQYF. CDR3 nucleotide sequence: TGTGCCAGCAGCTTAGAGTCGGTTTCCTACGAGCAGTACTTC. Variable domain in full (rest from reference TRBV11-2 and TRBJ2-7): EAGVAQSPRYKIIEKRQSVAFWCNPISGHATLYWYQQILGQGPKLLIQFQNNGVVDDSQLPKDRFSAERLKGVDSTLKIQPAKLEDSAVYLCASSLESVSYEQYFGPGTRLTVT.

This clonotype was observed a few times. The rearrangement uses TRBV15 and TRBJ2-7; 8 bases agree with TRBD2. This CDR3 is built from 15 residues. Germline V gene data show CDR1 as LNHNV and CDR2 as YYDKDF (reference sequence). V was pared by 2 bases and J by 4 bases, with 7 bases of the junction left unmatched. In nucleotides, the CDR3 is TGTGCCACCAGCAGACGCGGGACTAGTGAGTACGAGCAGTACTTC. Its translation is CATSRRGTSEYEQYF.

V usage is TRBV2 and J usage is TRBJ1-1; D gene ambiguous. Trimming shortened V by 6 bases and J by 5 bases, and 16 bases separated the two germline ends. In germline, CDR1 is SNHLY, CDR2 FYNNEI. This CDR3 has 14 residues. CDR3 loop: CASRERQLGTEAFF. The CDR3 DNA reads TGTGCCAGCAGAGAAAGGCAGTTGGGGACTGAAGCTTTCTTT.

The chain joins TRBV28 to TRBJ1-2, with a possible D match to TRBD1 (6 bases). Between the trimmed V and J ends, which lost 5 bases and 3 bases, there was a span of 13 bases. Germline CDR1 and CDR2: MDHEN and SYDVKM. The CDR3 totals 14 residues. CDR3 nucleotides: TGTGCCAGCAGTAATTACAGGGAAGACTATGGCTACACCTTC. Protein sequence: CASSNYREDYGYTF.

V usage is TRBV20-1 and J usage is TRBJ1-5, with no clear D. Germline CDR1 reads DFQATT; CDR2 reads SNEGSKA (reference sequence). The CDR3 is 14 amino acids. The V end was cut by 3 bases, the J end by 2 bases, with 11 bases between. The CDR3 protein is CSASPYLGNQPQHF. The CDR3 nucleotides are TGCAGTGCTAGCCCTTATTTGGGCAATCAGCCCCAGCATTTT.

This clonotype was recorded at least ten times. This CDR3 is CSASRSSGTSYEQYF. Here the CDR3 DNA reads TGCAGTGCTTCCCGATCTAGCGGGACCTCCTACGAGCAGTACTTC. The chain is built from TRBV20-1 and TRBJ2-7; 9 bases agree with TRBD2. Trimming cost V 5 bases and J 0 bases; bases outside gene matches: 8. CDR3 size: 15 residues. The germline CDR1 and CDR2 sequences are DFQATT and SNEGSKA (reference sequence).

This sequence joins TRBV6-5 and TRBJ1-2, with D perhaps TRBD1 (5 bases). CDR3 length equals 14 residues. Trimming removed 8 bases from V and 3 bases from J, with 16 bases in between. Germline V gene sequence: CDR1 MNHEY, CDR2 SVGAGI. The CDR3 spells CASELQAEYYGYTF. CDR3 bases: TGTGCCAGCGAGTTACAGGCGGAGTACTATGGCTACACCTTC.

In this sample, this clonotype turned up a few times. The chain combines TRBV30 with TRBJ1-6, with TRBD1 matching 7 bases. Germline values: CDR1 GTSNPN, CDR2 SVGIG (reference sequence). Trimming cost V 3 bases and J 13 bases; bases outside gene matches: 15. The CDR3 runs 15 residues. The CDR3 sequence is CAWSLRQGGRGPLHF. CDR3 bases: TGTGCCTGGAGCCTCAGACAGGGAGGACGGGGGCCCCTCCACTTT. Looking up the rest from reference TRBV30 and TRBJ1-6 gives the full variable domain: SQTIHQWPATLVQPVGSPLSLECTVEGTSNPNLYWYRQAAGRGLQLLFYSVGIGQISSEVPQNLSASRPQDRQFILSSKKLLLSDSGFYLCAWSLRQGGRGPLHFGNGTRLTVT.

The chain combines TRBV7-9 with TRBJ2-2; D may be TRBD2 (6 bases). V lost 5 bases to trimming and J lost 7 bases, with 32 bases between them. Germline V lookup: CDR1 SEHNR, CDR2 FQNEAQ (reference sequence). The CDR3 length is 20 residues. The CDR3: CASSAGPFGARDESGGELFF. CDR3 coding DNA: TGTGCCAGCAGCGCGGGGCCCTTCGGGGCCCGGGACGAATCTGGCGGGGAGCTGTTTTTT.

DNA of the CDR3: TGCAGCGCTCCGGGACCCACCTCCTACGAGCAGTACTTC. This sequence encodes CSAPGPTSYEQYF. The chain joins TRBV29-1 to TRBJ2-7; tentatively, D is TRBD1 or TRBD2 (5 bases each). The CDR3 sequence is 13 residues long. V was shortened by 7 bases and J by 0 bases, with 13 bases between the two germline ends. The germline gives CDR1 SQVTM, CDR2 ANQGSEA.

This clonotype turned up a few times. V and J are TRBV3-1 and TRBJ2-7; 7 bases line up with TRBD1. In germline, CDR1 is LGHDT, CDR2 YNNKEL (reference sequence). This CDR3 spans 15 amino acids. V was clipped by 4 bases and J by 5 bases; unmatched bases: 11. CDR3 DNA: TGTGCCAGCAGCCCCCCCTTGACAGGGCTCCACGAGCAGTACTTC. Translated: CASSPPLTGLHEQYF.

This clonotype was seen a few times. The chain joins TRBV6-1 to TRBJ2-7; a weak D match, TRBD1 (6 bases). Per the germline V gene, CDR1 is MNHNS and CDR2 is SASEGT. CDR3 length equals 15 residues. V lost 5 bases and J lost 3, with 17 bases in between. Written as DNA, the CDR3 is TGTGCCAGCAGTCTCCTAATACAGGGCGGCTACGAGCAGTACTTC. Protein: CASSLLIQGGYEQYF.

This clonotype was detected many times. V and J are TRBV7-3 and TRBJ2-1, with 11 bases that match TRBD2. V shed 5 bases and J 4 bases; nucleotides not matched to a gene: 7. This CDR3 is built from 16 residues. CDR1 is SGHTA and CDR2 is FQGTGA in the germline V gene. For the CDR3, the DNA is TGTGCCAGCAGCCCGACTAGCGGGACGGTTTACAATGAGCAGTTCTTC. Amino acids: CASSPTSGTVYNEQFF.

The CDR3 here is CASSPRAQYQETQYF. Written as DNA, the CDR3 is TGTGCCAGCAGCCCCCGGGCACAGTACCAAGAGACCCAGTACTTC. The rearrangement joins TRBV14 to TRBJ2-5, with D unclear. CDR1 and CDR2 (germline): SGHDN, FVKESK. The CDR3 contains 15 residues. V lost 4 bases, J lost 0 bases, and 12 bases lay in between.

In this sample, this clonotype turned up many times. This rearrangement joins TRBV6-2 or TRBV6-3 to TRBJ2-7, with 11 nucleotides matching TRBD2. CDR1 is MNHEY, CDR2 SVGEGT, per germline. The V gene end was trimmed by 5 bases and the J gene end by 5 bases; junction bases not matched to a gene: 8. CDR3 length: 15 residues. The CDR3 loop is CASSPLAGAAHEQYF. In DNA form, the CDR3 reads TGTGCCAGCAGTCCACTAGCGGGGGCCGCCCACGAGCAGTACTTC.

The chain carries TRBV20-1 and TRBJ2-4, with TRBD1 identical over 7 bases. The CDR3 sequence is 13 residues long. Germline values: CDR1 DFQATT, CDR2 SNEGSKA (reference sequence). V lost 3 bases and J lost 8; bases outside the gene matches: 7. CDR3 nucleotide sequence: TGCAGTGCTAGGGGCCAGGGGGTGGACATTCAGTACTTC. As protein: CSARGQGVDIQYF.

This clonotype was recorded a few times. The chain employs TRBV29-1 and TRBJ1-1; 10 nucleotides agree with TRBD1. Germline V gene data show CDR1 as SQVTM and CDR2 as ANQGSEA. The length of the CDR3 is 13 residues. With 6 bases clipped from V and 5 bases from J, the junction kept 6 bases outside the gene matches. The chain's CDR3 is CSVDRDRGTEAFF. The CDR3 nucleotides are TGCAGCGTAGACCGGGACAGGGGAACTGAAGCTTTCTTT. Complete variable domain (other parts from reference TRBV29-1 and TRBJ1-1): SAVISQKPSRDICQRGTSLTIQCQVDSQVTMMFWYRQQPGQSLTLIATANQGSEATYESGFVIDKFPISRPNLTFSTLTVSNMSPEDSSIYLCSVDRDRGTEAFFGQGTRLTVV.

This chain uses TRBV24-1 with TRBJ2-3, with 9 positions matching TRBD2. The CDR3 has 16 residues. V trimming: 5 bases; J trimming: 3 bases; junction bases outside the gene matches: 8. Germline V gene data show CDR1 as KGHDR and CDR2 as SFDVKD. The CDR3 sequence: CATSALAGGPTDTQYF. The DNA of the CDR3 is TGTGCCACCAGTGCCCTTGCGGGAGGGCCGACAGATACGCAGTATTTT.

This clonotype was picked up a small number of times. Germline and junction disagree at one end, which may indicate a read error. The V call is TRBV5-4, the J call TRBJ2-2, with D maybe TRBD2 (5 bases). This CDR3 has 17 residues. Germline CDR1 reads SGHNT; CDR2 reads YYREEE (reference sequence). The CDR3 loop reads CASSLGGAAPKTGELFF. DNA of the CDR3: TGTGCCAGCAGCTTGGGTGGAGCGGCCCCGAAGACCGGGGAGCTGTTTTTT. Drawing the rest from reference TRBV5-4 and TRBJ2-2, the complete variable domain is ETGVTQSPTHLIKTRGQQVTLRCSSQSGHNTVSWYQQALGQGPQFIFQYYREEENGRGNFPPRFSGLQFPNYSSELNVNALELDDSALYLCASSLGGAAPKTGELFFGEGSRLTVL.

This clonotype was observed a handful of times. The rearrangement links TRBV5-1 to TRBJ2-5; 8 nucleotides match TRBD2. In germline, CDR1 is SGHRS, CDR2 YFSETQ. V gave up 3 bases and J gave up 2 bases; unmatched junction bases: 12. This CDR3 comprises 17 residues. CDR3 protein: CASSSKLAGSLQETQYF. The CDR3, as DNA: TGCGCCAGCAGCTCGAAGTTAGCGGGATCGTTACAAGAGACCCAGTACTTC.

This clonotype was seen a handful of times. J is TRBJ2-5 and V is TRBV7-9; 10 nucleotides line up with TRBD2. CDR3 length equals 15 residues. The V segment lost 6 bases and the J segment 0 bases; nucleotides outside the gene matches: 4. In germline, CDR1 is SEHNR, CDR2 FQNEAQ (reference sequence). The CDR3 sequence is CASSQAGGNQETQYF. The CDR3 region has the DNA TGTGCCAGCAGTCAAGCGGGAGGGAACCAAGAGACCCAGTACTTC.

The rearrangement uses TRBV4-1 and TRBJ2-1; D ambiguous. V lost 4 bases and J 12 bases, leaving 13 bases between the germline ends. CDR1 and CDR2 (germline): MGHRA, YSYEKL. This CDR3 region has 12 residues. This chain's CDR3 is CASSRAPSGQFF. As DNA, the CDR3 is TGCGCCAGCAGCCGAGCCCCGAGTGGGCAGTTCTTC.

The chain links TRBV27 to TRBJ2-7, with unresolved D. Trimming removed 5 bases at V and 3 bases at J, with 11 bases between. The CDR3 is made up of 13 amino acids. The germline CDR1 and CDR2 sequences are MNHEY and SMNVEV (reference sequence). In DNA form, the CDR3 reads TGTGCCAGCAGTCGTCGTGGATTCTACGAGCAGTACTTC. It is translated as CASSRRGFYEQYF.

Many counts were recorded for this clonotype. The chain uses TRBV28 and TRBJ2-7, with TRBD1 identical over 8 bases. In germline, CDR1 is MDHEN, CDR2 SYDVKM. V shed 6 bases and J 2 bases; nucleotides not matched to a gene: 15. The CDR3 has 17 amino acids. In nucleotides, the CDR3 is TGTGCCAGCAGCCACCTTCCAGATGGGACAGGACCCTACGAGCAGTACTTC. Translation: CASSHLPDGTGPYEQYF.

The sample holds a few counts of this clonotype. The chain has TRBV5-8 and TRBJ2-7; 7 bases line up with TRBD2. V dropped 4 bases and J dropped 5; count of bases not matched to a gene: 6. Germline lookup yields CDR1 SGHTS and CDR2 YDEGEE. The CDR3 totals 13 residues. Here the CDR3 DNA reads TGTGCCAGCAGCCTGCGGGACTACCACGAGCAGTACTTC. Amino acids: CASSLRDYHEQYF.

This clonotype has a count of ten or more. For the CDR3, the DNA is TGTGCCAGCAGCCAGATCTGGACCCTAGCTTTGTACGAGCAGTACTTC. As protein: CASSQIWTLALYEQYF. The V gene is TRBV7-2, the J gene TRBJ2-7, with D perhaps matching TRBD2 (5 bases). CDR3 length equals 16 residues. CDR1 is SGHTA and CDR2 is FQGNSA in the germline V gene. With 5 bases removed from V and 4 bases from J, the gap between germline ends came to 21 bases.

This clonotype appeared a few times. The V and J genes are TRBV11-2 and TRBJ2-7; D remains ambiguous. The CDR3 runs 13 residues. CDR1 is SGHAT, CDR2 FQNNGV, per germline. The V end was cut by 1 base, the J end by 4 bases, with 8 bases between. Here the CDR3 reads CASSLAPGYEQYF. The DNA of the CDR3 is TGTGCCAGCAGCTTAGCACCCGGATACGAGCAGTACTTC.

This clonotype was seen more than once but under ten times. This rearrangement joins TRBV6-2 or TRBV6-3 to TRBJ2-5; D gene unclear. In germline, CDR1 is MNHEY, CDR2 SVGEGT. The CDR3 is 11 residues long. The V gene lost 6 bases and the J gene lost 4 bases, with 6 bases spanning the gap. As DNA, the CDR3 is TGTGCCAGCAGGGAGACAGAGACCCAGTACTTC. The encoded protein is CASRETETQYF.

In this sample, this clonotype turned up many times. CDR3 region: CASSPDGNTGELFF. The CDR3 nucleotides read TGCGCCAGCAGCCCGGACGGAAACACCGGGGAGCTGTTTTTT. This chain joins TRBV5-1 and TRBJ2-2; no clear D gene. This CDR3 contains 14 residues. V gave up 4 bases and J gave up 2 bases, with 9 bases separating them. Germline CDR1 SGHRS, CDR2 YFSETQ.